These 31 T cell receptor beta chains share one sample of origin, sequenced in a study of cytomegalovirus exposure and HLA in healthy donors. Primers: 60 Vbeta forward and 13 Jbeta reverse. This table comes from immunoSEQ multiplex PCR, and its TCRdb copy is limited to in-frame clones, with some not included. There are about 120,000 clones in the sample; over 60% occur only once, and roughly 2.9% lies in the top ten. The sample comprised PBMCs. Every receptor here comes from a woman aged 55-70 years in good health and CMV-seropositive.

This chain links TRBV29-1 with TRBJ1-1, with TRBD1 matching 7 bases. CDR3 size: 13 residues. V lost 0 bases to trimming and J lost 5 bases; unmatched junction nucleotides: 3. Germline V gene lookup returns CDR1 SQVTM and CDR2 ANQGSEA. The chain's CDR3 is CSVEEDRRTEAFF. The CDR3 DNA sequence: TGCAGCGTTGAAGAGGACAGGAGGACTGAAGCTTTCTTT. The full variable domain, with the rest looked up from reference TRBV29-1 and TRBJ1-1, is SAVISQKPSRDICQRGTSLTIQCQVDSQVTMMFWYRQQPGQSLTLIATANQGSEATYESGFVIDKFPISRPNLTFSTLTVSNMSPEDSSIYLCSVEEDRRTEAFFGQGTRLTVV.

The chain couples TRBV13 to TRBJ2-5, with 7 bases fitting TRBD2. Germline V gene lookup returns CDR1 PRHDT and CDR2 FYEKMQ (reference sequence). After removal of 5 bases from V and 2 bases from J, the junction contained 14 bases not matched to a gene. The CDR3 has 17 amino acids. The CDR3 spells CASSLWQGRVAQETQYF. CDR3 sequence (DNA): TGTGCCAGCAGCCTTTGGCAAGGGAGGGTTGCACAAGAGACCCAGTACTTC.

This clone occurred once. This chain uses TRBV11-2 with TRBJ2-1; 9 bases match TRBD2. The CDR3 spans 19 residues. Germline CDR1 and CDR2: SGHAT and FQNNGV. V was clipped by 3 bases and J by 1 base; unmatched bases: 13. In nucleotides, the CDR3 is TGTGCCAGCAGCTTTGCCGGCCGCCTTACTAGCGGGTCCTACAATGAGCAGTTCTTC. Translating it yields CASSFAGRLTSGSYNEQFF.

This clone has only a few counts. The CDR3: CASSSNGRGANTEAFF. CDR3 in DNA: TGTGCCAGCAGTTCCAACGGTCGGGGGGCTAACACTGAAGCTTTCTTT. The gene calls are TRBV6-5 and TRBJ1-1, with a possible D match to TRBD1 (6 bases). Germline lookup yields CDR1 MNHEY and CDR2 SVGAGI. This CDR3 spans 16 amino acids. V gave up 4 bases and J gave up 2 bases, with 17 bases separating them.

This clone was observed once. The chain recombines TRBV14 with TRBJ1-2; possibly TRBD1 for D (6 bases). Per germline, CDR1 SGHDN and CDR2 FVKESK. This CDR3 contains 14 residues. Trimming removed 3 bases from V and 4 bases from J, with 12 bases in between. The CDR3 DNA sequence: TGTGCCAGCAGCCAGGGGACAATTAGCTATGGCTACACCTTC. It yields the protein CASSQGTISYGYTF.

CDR3 sequence: CASSLETGGHTEAFF. DNA of the CDR3: TGCGCCAGCAGCTTGGAGACAGGTGGGCACACTGAAGCTTTCTTT. The chain uses TRBV5-1 and TRBJ1-1; tentatively, D is TRBD1 (6 bases). V gave up 0 bases and J gave up 3 bases, with 12 bases separating them. The CDR3 loop spans 15 amino acids. The germline V gene has CDR1 SGHRS and CDR2 YFSETQ. The full variable domain, in which reference TRBV5-1 and TRBJ1-1 provide the parts outside the CDR3, is KAGVTQTPRYLIKTRGQQVTLSCSPISGHRSVSWYQQTPGQGLQFLFEYFSETQRNKGNFPGRFSGRQFSNSRSEMNVSTLELGDSALYLCASSLETGGHTEAFFGQGTRLTVV.

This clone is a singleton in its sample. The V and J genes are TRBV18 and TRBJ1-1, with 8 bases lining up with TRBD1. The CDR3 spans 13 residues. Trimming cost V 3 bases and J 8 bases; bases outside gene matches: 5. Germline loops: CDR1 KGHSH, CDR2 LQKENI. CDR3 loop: CASSPIRQGEAFF. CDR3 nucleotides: TGTGCCAGCTCACCCATCCGACAGGGGGAAGCTTTCTTT. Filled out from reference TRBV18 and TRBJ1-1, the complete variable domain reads NAGVMQNPRHLVRRRGQEARLRCSPMKGHSHVYWYRQLPEEGLKFMVYLQKENIIDESGMPKERFSAEFPKEGPSILRIQQVVRGDSAAYFCASSPIRQGEAFFGQGTRLTVV.

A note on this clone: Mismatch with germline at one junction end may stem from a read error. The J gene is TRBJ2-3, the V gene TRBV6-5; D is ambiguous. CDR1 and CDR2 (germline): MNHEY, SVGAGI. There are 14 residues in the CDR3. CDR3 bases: TGTGCCAGCAGTGACTCGACTAGCACAGATACGCAGTATTTT. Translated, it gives CASSDSTSTDTQYF.

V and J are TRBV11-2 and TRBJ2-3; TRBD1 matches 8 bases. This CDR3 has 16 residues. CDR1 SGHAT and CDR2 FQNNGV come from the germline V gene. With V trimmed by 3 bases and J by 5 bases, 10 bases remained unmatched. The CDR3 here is CASSFNRGLKRDTQYF. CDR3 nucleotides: TGTGCCAGCAGCTTCAACAGGGGGTTGAAAAGAGATACGCAGTATTTT.

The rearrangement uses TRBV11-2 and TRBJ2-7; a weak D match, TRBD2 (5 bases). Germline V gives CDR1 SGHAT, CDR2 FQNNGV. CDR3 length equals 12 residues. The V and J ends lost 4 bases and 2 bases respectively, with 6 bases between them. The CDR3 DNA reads TGTGCCAGCAGCTACGGGACCTACGAGCAGTACTTC. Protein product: CASSYGTYEQYF.

The CDR3 loop is CASQLGGDPGYGYTF. The CDR3 DNA is TGCGCCAGCCAACTAGGCGGGGATCCTGGCTATGGCTACACCTTC. J is TRBJ1-2 and V is TRBV5-1; no definite D call. V was shortened by 7 bases and J by 4 bases, with 20 bases between the two germline ends. The CDR3 runs 15 residues. CDR1 and CDR2 (germline): SGHRS, YFSETQ.

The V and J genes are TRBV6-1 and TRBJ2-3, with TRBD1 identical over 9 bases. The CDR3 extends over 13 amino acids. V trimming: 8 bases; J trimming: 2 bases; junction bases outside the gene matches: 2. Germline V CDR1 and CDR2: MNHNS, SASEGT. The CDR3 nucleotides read TGTGCCAGCCAACAGGGGGCCACAGATACGCAGTATTTT. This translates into CASQQGATDTQYF.

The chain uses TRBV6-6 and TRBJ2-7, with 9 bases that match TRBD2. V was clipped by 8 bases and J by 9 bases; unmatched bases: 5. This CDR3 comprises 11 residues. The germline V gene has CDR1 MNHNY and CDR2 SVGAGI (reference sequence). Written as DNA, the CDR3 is TGTGCCAGCGCGGGGGGGTCGGTGCAGTACTTC. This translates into CASAGGSVQYF.

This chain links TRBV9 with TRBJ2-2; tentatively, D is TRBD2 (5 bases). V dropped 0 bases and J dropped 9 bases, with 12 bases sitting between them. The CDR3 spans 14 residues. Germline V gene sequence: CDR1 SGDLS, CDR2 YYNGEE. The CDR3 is CASSVAGSNWELFF. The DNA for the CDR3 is TGTGCCAGCAGCGTAGCGGGGAGTAACTGGGAGCTGTTTTTT.

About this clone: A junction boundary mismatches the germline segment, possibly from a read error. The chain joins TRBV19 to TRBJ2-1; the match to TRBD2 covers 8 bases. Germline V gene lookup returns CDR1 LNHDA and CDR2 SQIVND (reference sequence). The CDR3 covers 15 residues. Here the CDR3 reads CACSITSGDYNEQFF. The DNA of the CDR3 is TGTGCCTGTAGTATAACTAGCGGAGATTACAATGAGCAGTTCTTC.

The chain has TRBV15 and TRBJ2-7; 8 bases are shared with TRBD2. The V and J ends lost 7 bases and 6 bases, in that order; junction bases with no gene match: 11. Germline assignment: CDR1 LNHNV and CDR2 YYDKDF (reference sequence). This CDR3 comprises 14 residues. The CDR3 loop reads CATNSEREFGEQYF. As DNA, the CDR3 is TGTGCCACCAACTCGGAGCGGGAGTTTGGCGAGCAGTACTTC.

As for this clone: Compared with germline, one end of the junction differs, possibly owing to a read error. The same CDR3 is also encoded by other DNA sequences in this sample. DNA of the CDR3: TGCGCCAGCAGCGGCATATACTATGACTCTGGAAACACCATATATTTT. Translation: CASSGIYYDSGNTIYF. The chain has TRBV9 and TRBJ1-3; D not resolved. This CDR3 comprises 16 residues. Germline CDR1 reads SGDLS; CDR2 reads YYNGEE.

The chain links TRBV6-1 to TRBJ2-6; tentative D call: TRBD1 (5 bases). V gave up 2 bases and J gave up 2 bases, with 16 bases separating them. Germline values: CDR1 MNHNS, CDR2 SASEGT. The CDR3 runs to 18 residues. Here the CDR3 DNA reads TGTGCCAGCAGTGAAAATTCAAGGGGTACGGCTGGGGCCAACGTCCTGACTTTC. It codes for CASSENSRGTAGANVLTF.

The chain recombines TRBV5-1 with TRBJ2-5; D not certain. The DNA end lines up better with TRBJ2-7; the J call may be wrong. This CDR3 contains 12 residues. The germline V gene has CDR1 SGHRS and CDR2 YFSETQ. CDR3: CASSLSSYEQYF. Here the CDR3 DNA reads TGCGCCAGCAGCTTGTCGAGTTACGAGCAGTACTTC.

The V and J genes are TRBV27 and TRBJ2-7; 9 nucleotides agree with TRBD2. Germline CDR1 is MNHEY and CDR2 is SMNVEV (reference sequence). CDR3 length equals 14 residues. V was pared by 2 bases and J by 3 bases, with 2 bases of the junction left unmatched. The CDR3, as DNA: TGTGCCAGCAGTTTACAGACTAGCGGCTACGAGCAGTACTTC. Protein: CASSLQTSGYEQYF.

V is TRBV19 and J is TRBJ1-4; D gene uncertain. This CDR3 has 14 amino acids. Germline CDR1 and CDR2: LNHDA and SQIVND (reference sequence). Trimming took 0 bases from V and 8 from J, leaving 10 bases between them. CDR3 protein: CASSIEQLGEKLFF. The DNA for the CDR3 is TGTGCCAGTAGTATAGAACAGCTTGGCGAAAAACTGTTTTTT. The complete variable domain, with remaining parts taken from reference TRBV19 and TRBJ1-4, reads DGGITQSPKYLFRKEGQNVTLSCEQNLNHDAMYWYRQDPGQGLRLIYYSQIVNDFQKGDIAEGYSVSREKKESFPLTVTSAQKNPTAFYLCASSIEQLGEKLFFGSGTQLSVL.

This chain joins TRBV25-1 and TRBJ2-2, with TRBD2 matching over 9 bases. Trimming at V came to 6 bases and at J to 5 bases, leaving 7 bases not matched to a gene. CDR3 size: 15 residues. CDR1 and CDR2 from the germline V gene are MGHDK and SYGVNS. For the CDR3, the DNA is TGTGCCAGCAGCAAACTAGCGGGTACAACCGGGGAGCTGTTTTTT. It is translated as CASSKLAGTTGELFF.

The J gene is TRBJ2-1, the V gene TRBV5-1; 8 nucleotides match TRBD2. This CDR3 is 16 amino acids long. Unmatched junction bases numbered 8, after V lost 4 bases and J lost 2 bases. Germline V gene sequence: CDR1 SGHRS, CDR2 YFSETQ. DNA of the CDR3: TGCGCCAGCAGCCTTTCGTTGACTAGCGCCTACAATGAGCAGTTCTTC. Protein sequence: CASSLSLTSAYNEQFF.

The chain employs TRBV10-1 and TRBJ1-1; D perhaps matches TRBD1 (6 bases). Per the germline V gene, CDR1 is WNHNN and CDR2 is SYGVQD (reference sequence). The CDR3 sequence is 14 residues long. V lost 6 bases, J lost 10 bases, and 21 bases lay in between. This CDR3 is CASSGGFTGPGAFF. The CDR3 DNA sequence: TGCGCCAGCAGCGGGGGGTTTACAGGGCCGGGAGCTTTCTTT.

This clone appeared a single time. The CDR3 DNA sequence: TGTGCTAGTGGTTTGCAGGTATCCTACGAGCAGTACTTC. Its protein product is CASGLQVSYEQYF. This rearrangement joins TRBV12-5 to TRBJ2-5; unclear D gene. The tail of the sequence fits TRBJ2-7 better, so the J call may be wrong. The V gene's germline CDR1 is LGHNT and CDR2 FRNRAP. CDR3 length: 13 amino acids.

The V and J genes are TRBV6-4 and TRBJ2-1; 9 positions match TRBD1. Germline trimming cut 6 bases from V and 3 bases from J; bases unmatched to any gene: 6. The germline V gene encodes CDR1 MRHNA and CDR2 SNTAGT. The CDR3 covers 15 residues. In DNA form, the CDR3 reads TGTGCCAGCAGCCGGACAGGGGAGGGCTACAATGAGCAGTTCTTC. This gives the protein CASSRTGEGYNEQFF.

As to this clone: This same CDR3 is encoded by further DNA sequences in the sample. CDR3 DNA: TGTGCCTGGAGCGTACTGGACATCAATGAGCAGTTCTTC. Its translation: CAWSVLDINEQFF. V is TRBV30 and J is TRBJ2-1; perhaps TRBD1 as D (5 bases). The germline V gene has CDR1 GTSNPN and CDR2 SVGIG (reference sequence). CDR3 length: 13 residues. V lost 3 bases to trimming and J lost 6 bases, with 12 bases between them.

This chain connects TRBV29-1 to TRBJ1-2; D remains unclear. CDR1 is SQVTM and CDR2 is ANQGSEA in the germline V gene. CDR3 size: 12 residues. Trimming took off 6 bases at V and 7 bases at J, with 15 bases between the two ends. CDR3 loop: CSVESSPRGYTF. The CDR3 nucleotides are TGCAGCGTGGAGAGCAGCCCCCGTGGCTACACCTTC.

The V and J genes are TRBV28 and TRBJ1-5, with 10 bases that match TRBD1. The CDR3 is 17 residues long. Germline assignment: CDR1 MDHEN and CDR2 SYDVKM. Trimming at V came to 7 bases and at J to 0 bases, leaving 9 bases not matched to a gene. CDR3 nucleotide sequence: TGTGCCAGCAAGCGGGGACAGGGGCATTATAGCAATCAGCCCCAGCATTTT. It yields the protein CASKRGQGHYSNQPQHF.

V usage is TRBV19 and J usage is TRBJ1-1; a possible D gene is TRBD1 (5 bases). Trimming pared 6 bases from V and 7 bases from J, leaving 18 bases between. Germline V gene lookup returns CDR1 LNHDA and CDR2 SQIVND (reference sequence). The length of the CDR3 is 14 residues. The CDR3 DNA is TGTGCCAGTAGCTTTAGGGGTTCCGGAGATGAAGCTTTCTTT. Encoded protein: CASSFRGSGDEAFF.

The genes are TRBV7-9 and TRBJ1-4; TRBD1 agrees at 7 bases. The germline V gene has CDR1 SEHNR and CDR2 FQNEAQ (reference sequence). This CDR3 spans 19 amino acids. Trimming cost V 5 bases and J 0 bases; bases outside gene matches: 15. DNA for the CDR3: TGTGCCAGCAGCCTCTACAAGCCCAGACAGGGTACAACTAATGAAAAACTGTTTTTT. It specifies CASSLYKPRQGTTNEKLFF.